The clone carrying this TCR beta chain was seen more than once but under ten times. The antigen is undetermined. CDR3 size: 14 residues. The germline V gene encodes CDR1 SGHRS and CDR2 YFSETQ. V dropped 1 base and J dropped 3 bases, with 7 bases sitting between them. The data originate from a study of T-cell memory formation after mild COVID-19. Across the study: Clusters of TCRs were largely donor specific.

One entry per CDR3 protein results from TCRdb running MiXCR on the 5' RACE reads. The sample includes approximately 390,000 distinct CDR3 sequences, roughly 15% seen only once; the top ten take about 22%. The study, taken as a whole, reports: Balance between CD4 and CD8 was seen in clones contracting day 15 to 85, and a CD4+ lean was seen in later expanders. Researchers found some responding clones in pre-infection memory, a sign that cross-reactive memory joined.

This sequence originates from a man between 18 and 35 years old who had mild COVID-19 (a few samples of this study predate the infection). Cell type and time point are not known. Source material: PBMCs or a T cell subset sorted from them (not recorded which). This chain connects TRBV5-1 to TRBJ2-2, with D perhaps TRBD2 (6 bases). The CDR3 protein is CASSLWDYTGELFF. In DNA form, the CDR3 reads TGCGCCAGCAGCTTGTGGGACTACACCGGGGAGCTGTTTTTT.